Given below is one TCR beta chain in context. Its matching antigen is unknown. PCR was performed using 60 Vbeta and 13 Jbeta primers. Produced via immunoSEQ multiplex PCR; TCRdb's table is partial and in-frame only. This sample yields 120,000 to 150,000 clones, of which about four fifths are seen a single time; under 2.5% belongs to the top ten. Healthy bone marrow donors formed the donor group. Donors had nominal health at sampling but likely had unrecorded immune exposures. Trimming removed 5 bases from V and 0 bases from J, with 13 bases in between. CDR1 is MDHEN, CDR2 SYDVKM, per germline. CDR3 length: 16 residues. This sample stems from a study of cytomegalovirus exposure and HLA in healthy donors. Whole-study findings and limits: Generally TCR sequences proved uncommon, though certain public TCRs appeared in numerous donors. The listing of roughly 160 TCR beta chains classed them as cytomegalovirus-associated.

This sequence joins TRBV28 and TRBJ1-4; D remains unclear. The sequencing sample was made of PBMCs. This sequence originates from a man under 40 in good health and CMV-seronegative. The CDR3: CASSPADIATNEKLFF. CDR3 DNA: TGTGCCAGCAGTCCAGCAGACATTGCAACTAATGAAAAACTGTTTTTT.